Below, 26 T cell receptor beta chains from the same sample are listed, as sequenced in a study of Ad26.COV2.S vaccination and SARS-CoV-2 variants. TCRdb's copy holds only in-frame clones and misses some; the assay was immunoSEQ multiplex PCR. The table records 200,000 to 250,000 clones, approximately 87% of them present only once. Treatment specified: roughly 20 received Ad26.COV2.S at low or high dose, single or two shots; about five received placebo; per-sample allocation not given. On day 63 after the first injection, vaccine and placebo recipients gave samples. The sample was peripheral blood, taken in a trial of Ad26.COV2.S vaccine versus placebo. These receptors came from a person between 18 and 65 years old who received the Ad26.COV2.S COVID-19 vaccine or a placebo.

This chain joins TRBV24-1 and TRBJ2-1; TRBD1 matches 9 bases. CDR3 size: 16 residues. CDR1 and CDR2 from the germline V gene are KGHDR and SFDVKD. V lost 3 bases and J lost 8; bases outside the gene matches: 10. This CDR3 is CATSDPDRGLKHEQFF. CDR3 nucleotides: TGTGCCACCAGTGATCCTGACAGGGGGTTGAAGCATGAGCAGTTCTTC.

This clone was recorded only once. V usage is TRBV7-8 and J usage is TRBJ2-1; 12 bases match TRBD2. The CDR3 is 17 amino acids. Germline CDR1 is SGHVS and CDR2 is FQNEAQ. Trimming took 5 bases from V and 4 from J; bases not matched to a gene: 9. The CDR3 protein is CASSTHGTSGLYNEQFF. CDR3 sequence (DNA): TGTGCCAGCAGCACCCACGGGACTAGCGGGTTGTACAATGAGCAGTTCTTC.

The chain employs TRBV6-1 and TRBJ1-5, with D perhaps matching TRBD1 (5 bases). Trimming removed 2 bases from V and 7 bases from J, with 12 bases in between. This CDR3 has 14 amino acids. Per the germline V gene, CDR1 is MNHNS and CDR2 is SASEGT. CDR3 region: CASSEFQGRQPQHF. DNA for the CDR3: TGTGCCAGCAGTGAATTTCAGGGTAGGCAGCCCCAGCATTTT.

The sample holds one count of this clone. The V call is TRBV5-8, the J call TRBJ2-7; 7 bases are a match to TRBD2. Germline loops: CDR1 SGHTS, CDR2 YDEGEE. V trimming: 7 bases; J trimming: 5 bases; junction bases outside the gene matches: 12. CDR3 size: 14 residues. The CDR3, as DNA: TGTGCCAGCGCCGTTGTGGGGGGGAGGGACGAGCAGTACTTC. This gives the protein CASAVVGGRDEQYF.

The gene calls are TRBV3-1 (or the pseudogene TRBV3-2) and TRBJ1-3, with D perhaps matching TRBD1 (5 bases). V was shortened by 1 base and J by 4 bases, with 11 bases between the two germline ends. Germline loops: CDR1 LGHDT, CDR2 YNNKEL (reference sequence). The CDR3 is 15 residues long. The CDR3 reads CASSQGGARGNTIYF. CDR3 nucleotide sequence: TGTGCCAGCAGCCAAGGAGGGGCTAGGGGAAACACCATATATTTT.

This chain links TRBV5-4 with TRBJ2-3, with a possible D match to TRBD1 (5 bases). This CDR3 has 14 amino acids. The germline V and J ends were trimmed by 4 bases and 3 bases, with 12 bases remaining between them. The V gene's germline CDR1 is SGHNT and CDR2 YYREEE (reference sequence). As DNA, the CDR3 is TGTGCCAGCAGCCAGGGTGTGTTGACAGATACGCAGTATTTT. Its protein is CASSQGVLTDTQYF.

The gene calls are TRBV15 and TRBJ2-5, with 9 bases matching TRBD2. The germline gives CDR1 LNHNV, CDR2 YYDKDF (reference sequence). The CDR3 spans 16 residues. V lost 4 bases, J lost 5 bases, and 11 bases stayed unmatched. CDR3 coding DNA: TGTGCCACCAGCAAGGGAGAGGGTAGCGGGAGTGAGACCCAGTACTTC. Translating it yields CATSKGEGSGSETQYF.

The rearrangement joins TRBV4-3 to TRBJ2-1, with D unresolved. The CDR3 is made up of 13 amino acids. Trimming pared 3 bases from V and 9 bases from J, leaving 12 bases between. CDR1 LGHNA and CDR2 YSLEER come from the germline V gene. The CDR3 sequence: CASSHDSSREQFF. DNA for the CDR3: TGCGCCAGCAGCCATGACTCTTCGCGTGAGCAGTTCTTC.

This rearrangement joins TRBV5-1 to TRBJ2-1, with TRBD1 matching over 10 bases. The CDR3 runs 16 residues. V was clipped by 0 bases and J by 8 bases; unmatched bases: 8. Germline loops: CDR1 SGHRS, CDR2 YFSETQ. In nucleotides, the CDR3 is TGCGCCAGCAGCTTGGCTCCGGGACAGGGGCCGGATGAGCAGTTCTTC. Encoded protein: CASSLAPGQGPDEQFF.

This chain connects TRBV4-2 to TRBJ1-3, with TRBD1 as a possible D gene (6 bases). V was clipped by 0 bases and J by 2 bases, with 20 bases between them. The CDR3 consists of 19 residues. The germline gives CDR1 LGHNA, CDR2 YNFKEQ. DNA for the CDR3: TGTGCCAGCAGCCAAGATTCAATCAATGCGGGGGGCCCTGGAAACACCATATATTTT. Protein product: CASSQDSINAGGPGNTIYF.

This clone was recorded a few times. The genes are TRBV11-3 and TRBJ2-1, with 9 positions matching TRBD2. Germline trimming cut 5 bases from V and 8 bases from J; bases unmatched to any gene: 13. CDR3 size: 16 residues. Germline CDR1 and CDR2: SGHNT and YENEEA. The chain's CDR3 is CASSPRREGLLHEQFF. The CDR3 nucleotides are TGTGCCAGCAGCCCCCGGCGGGAGGGCCTCCTCCATGAGCAGTTCTTC.

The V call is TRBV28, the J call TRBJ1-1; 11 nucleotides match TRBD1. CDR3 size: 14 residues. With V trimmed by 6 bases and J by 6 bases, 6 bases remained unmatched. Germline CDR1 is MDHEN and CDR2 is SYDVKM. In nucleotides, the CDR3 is TGTGCCAGCAGATCCGGGACAGGGGGGTCTGAAGCTTTCTTT. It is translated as CASRSGTGGSEAFF.

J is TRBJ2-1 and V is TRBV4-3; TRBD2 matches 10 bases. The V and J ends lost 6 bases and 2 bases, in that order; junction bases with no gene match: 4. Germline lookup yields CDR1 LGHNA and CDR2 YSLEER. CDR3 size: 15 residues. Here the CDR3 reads CASSPLAGAYNEQFF. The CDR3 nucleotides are TGCGCCAGCAGTCCCCTAGCGGGGGCCTACAATGAGCAGTTCTTC.

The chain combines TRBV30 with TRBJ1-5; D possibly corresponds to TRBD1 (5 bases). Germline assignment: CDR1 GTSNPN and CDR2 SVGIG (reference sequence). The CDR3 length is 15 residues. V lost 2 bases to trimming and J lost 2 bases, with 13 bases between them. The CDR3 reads CAWSTPGNGNQPQHF. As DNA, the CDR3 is TGTGCCTGGAGTACCCCAGGGAATGGCAATCAGCCCCAGCATTTT.

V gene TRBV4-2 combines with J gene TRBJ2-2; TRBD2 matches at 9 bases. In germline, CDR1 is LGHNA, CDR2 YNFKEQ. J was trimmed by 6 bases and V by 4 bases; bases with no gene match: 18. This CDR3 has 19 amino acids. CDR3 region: CASSLSLGGGAVLSGELFF. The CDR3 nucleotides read TGTGCCAGCAGCCTGTCCCTTGGCGGGGGGGCCGTACTCTCCGGGGAGCTGTTTTTT.

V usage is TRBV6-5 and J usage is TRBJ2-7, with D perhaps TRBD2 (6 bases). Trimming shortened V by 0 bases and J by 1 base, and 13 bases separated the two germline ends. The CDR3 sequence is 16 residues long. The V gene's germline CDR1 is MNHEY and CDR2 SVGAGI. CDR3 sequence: CASSYSQLAGSYEQYF. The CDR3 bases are TGTGCCAGCAGTTACTCCCAACTAGCCGGTTCCTACGAGCAGTACTTC.

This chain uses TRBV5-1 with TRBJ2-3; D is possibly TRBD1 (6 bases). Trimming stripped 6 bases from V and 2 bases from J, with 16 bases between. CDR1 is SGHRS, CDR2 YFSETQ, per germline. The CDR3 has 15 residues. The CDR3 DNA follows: TGCGCCAGCACTATAATTCAGGGGAACACAGATACGCAGTATTTT. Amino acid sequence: CASTIIQGNTDTQYF.

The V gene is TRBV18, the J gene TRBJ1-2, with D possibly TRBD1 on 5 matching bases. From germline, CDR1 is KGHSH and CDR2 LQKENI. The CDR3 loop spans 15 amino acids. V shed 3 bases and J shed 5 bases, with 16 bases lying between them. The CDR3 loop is CASSPGARGEYGYTF. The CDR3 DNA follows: TGTGCCAGCTCACCCGGAGCTCGGGGGGAATATGGCTACACCTTC.

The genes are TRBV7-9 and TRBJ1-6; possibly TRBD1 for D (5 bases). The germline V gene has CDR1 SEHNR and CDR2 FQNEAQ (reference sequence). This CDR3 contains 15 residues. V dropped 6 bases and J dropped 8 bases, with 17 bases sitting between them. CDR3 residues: CASSPPGRGDSPLHF. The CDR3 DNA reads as TGTGCCAGCAGTCCGCCGGGACGGGGGGATTCACCCCTCCACTTT.

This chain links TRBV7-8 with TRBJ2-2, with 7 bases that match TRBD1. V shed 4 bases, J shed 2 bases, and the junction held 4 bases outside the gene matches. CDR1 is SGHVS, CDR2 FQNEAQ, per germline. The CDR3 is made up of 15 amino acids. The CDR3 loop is CASSSRGSNTGELFF. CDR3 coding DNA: TGTGCCAGCAGCTCCAGGGGGTCTAACACCGGGGAGCTGTTTTTT.

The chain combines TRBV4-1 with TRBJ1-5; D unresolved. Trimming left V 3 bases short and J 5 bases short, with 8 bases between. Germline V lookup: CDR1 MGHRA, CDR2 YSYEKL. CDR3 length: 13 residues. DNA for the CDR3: TGCGCCAGCAGCCAGTATTTACATCAGCCCCAGCATTTT. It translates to CASSQYLHQPQHF.

The CDR3 bases are TGTGCCAGCAGCTCGGACAGGGCGTACGAGCAGTACTTC. Protein sequence: CASSSDRAYEQYF. The V call is TRBV5-6, the J call TRBJ2-7; 8 bases line up with TRBD1. The J segment lost 4 bases and the V segment lost 3 bases, leaving 3 bases of the junction unmatched. The CDR3 loop spans 13 amino acids. The germline CDR1 and CDR2 sequences are SGHDT and YYEEEE.

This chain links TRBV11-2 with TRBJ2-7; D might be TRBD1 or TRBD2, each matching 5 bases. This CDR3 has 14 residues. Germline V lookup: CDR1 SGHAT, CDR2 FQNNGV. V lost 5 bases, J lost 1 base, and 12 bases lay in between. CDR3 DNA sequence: TGTGCCAGCAGCAGACCGGGACGGTCCTACGAGCAGTACTTC. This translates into CASSRPGRSYEQYF.

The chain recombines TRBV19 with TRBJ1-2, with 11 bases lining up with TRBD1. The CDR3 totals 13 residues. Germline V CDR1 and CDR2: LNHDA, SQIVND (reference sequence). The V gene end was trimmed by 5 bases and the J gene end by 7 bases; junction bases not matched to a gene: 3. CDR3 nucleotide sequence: TGTGCCAGTAGTGGACAGGGGGCGGTTGGCTACACCTTC. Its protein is CASSGQGAVGYTF. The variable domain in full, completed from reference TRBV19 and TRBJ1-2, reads DGGITQSPKYLFRKEGQNVTLSCEQNLNHDAMYWYRQDPGQGLRLIYYSQIVNDFQKGDIAEGYSVSREKKESFPLTVTSAQKNPTAFYLCASSGQGAVGYTFGSGTRLTVV.

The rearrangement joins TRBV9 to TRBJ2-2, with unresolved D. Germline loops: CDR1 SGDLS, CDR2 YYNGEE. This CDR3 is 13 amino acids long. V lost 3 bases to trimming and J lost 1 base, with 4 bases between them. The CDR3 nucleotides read TGTGCCAGCAGCGGTAAGAACACCGGGGAGCTGTTTTTT. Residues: CASSGKNTGELFF.

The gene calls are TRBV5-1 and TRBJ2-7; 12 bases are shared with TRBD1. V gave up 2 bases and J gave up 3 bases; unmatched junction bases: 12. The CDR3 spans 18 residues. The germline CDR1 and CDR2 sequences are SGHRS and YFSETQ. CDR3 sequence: CASSFAPGWDRGLYEQYF. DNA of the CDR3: TGCGCCAGCAGCTTTGCACCGGGATGGGACAGGGGGCTCTACGAGCAGTACTTC.